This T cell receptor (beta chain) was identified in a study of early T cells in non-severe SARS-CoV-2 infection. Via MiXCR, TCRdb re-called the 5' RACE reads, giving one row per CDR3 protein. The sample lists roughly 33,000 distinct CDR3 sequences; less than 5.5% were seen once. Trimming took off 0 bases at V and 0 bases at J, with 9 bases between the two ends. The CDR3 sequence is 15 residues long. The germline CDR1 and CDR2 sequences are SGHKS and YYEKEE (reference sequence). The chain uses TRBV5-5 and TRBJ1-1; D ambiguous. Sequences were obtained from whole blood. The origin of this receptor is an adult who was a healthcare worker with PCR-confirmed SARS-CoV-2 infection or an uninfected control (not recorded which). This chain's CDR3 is CASSLAGVMNTEAFF. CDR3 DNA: TGTGCCAGCAGCTTGGCCGGAGTGATGAACACTGAAGCTTTCTTT.